Detailed here is one TCR beta chain. The data were obtained in a study of blood T cell repertoires in COVID-19. Study-wide background: Some COVID-19 samples were acute and others convalescent; all came from the United States, Italy and Spain. Nucleic acid was either cDNA or gDNA, and it came from T cells, B-cell-depleted T cells, or PBMCs.

Methods used by the authors: Scientists estimated how many nucleated cells there were by amplifying reference gene primers. The assay was immunoSEQ multiplex PCR, and TCRdb's table has in-frame clones only and misses some. D and trimming were read from the DNA, whereas the V and J calls and clone size are those reported in that table. The sample lists over 50,000 clones; 65% to 90% were seen once. Between the trimmed V and J ends, which lost 0 bases and 1 base, there was a span of 6 bases. The germline gives CDR1 MNHNY, CDR2 SVGAGI (reference sequence). The CDR3 contains 14 residues. The chain combines TRBV6-6 with TRBJ2-5, with no clear D. The sequencing input was peripheral blood. The sequence derives from a human donor in a cohort sampled during active COVID-19. The CDR3: CASSYSTAQETQYF. The CDR3 DNA reads TGTGCCAGCAGTTACTCAACAGCCCAAGAGACCCAGTACTTC.